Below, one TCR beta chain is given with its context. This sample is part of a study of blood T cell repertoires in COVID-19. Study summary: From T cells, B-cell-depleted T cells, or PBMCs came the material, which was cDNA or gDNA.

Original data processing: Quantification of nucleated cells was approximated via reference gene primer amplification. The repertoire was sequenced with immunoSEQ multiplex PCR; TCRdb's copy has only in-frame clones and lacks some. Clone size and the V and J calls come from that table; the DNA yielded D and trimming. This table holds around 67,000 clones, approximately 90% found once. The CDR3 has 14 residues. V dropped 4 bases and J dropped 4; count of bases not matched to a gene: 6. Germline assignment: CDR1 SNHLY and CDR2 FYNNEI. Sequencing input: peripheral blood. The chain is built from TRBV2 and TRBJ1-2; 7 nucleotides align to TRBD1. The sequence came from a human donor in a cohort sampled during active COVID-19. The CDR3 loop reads CASSVMQGVYGYTF. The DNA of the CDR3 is TGTGCCAGCAGTGTCATGCAGGGGGTCTATGGCTACACCTTC.